Included here is one T cell receptor (beta chain) sequence, with context. The antigen is not known. A multiplex PCR was run with 60 Vbeta primers and 13 Jbeta primers. How the authors handled the data: A later analysis tallied 65 million to 85 million unique TCR beta chains, approximately 11 million of them shared. TCRdb's copy holds only in-frame clones and misses some; the assay was immunoSEQ multiplex PCR. V, J and clone size were drawn from that table, and D and trimming were deduced from the DNA. Here the sample spans more than 150,000 clones, 70% to 90% being singletons. This entry is derived from a study of cytomegalovirus exposure and HLA in healthy donors. The CDR3 runs to 14 residues. The germline V and J ends were trimmed by 3 bases and 4 bases, with 10 bases remaining between them. From germline, CDR1 is WSHSY and CDR2 SAAADI. Findings and caveats of the study: Productive rates of about 87% or about 30% were seen for most TCR beta V segments in an earlier analysis.

The V call is TRBV10-2, the J call TRBJ1-5, with D possibly matching TRBD1 (5 bases). The sample was PBMCs. The TCR originated in a man in his late teens or twenties in good health and CMV-seropositive. This CDR3 is CASSEGRGNQPQHF. CDR3 bases: TGCGCCAGCAGTGAAGGGAGGGGTAATCAGCCCCAGCATTTT.